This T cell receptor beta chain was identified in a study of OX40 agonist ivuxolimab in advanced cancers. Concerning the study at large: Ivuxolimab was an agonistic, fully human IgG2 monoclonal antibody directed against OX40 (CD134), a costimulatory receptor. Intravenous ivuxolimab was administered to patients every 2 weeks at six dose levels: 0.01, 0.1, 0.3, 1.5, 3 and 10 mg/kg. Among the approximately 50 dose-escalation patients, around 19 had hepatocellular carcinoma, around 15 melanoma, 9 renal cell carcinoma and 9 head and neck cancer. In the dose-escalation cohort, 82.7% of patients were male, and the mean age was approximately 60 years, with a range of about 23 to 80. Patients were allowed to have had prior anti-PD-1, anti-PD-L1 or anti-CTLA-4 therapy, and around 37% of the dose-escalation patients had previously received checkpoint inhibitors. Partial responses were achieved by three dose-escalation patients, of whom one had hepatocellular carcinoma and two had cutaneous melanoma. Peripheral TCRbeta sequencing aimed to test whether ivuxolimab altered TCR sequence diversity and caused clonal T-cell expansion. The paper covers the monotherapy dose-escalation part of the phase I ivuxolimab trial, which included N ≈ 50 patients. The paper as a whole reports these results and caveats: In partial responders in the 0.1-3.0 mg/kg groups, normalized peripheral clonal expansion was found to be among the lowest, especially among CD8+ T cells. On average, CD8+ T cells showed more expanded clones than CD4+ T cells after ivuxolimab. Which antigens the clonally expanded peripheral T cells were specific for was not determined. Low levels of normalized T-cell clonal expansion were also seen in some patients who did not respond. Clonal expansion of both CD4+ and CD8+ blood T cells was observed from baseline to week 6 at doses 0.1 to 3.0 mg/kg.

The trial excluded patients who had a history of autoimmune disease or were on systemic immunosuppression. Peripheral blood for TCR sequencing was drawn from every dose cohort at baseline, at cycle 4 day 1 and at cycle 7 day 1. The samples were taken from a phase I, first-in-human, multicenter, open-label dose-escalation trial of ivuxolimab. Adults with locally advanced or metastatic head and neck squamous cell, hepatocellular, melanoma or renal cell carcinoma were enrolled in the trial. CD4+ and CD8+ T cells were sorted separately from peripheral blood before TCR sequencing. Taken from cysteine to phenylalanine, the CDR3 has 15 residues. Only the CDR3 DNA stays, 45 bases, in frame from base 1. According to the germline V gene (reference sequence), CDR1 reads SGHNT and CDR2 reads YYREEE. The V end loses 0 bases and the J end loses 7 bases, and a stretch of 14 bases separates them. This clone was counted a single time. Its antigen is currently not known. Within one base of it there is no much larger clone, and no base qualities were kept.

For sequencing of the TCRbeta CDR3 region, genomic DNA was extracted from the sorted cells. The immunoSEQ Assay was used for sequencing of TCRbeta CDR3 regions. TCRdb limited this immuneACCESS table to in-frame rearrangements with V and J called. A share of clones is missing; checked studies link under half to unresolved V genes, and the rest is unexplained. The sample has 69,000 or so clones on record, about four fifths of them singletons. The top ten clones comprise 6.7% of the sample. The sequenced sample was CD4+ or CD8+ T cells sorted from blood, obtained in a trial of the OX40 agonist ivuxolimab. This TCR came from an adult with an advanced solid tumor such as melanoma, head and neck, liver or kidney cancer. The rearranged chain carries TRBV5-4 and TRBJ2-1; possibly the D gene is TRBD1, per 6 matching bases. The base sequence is TGTGCCAGCAGCTTGGACCGGGACAAAGGGAATGAGCAGTTCTTC. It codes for CASSLDRDKGNEQFF. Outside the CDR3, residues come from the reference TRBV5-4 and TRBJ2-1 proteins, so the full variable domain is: ETGVTQSPTHLIKTRGQQVTLRCSSQSGHNTVSWYQQALGQGPQFIFQYYREEENGRGNFPPRFSGLQFPNYSSELNVNALELDDSALYLCASSLDRDKGNEQFFGPGTRLTVL.